The 32 T cell receptor beta chains below all came from one sample that was sequenced in a study of graft-versus-host responses after intestinal transplantation. The antigens these receptors bind are not known. Clones were sequenced by immunoSEQ multiplex PCR, and TCRdb holds only the in-frame ones, with some missing. This sample has about 38,000 clones, with around 94% found just once. The sequencing here drew on unstimulated CD4+ T cells sorted from spleen or lymph node cells, taken before transplant. The origin of the receptors is a human donor who was the organ donor for an intestinal transplant.

V gene TRBV7-9 combines with J gene TRBJ2-3; D is perhaps TRBD1 or TRBD2 (6 bases each). Per the germline V gene, CDR1 is SEHNR and CDR2 is FQNEAQ (reference sequence). The CDR3 has 13 amino acids. V was cut by 2 bases and J by 5 bases, with 8 bases left in between. CDR3 sequence: CASSLKGGDTQYF. DNA for the CDR3: TGTGCCAGCAGCTTAAAGGGGGGAGATACGCAGTATTTT. Full variable domain (missing parts from reference TRBV7-9 and TRBJ2-3): DTGVSQNPRHKITKRGQNVTFRCDPISEHNRLYWYRQTLGQGPEFLTYFQNEAQLEKSRLLSDRFSAERPKGSFSTLEIQRTEQGDSAMYLCASSLKGGDTQYFGPGTRLTVL.

This chain uses TRBV10-1 with TRBJ2-7, with TRBD2 identical over 7 bases. This CDR3 is 17 amino acids long. V shed 9 bases, J shed 0 bases, and the junction held 17 bases outside the gene matches. Germline CDR1 and CDR2: WNHNN and SYGVQD (reference sequence). Written as DNA, the CDR3 is TGCGCCAGACGAACTAAGACTAGCTTAAAGCACTCCTACGAGCAGTACTTC. This sequence encodes CARRTKTSLKHSYEQYF.

This chain joins TRBV5-1 and TRBJ1-1; 10 bases match TRBD1. V dropped 4 bases and J dropped 4; count of bases not matched to a gene: 7. The germline V gene encodes CDR1 SGHRS and CDR2 YFSETQ. The CDR3 runs 15 residues. CDR3 amino acids: CASSLGRTGGTEAFF. CDR3 sequence (DNA): TGCGCCAGCAGCCTCGGGAGGACAGGGGGCACTGAAGCTTTCTTT.

The chain uses TRBV28 and TRBJ2-1; 10 bases are shared with TRBD1. The CDR3 consists of 15 residues. Looked up from germline, CDR1 is MDHEN and CDR2 is SYDVKM. The ends lost 4 bases at V and 8 bases at J; junction bases unmatched: 8. CDR3: CASSSLTGGSYEQFF. The CDR3 DNA reads as TGTGCCAGCAGTTCACTGACAGGGGGCAGCTATGAGCAGTTCTTC.

V and J are TRBV30 and TRBJ2-1; D is unclear. CDR1 is GTSNPN, CDR2 SVGIG, per germline (reference sequence). V was shortened by 0 bases and J by 2 bases, with 14 bases between the two germline ends. The CDR3 contains 16 residues. CDR3: CAWSVGETGPYNEQFF. CDR3 coding DNA: TGTGCCTGGAGTGTAGGAGAGACTGGACCCTACAATGAGCAGTTCTTC.

The chain joins TRBV5-8 to TRBJ2-1; D remains unclear. The CDR3 is 15 residues long. V was trimmed by 1 base and J by 7 bases, leaving 15 bases between them. The germline V gene has CDR1 SGHTS and CDR2 YDEGEE. The CDR3 bases are TGTGCCAGCAGCTTGTTGCCGGATCCCCCAAATGAGCAGTTCTTC. Amino acid sequence: CASSLLPDPPNEQFF.

The chain couples TRBV27 to TRBJ2-1; 9 nucleotides align to TRBD2. The CDR3 length is 15 residues. Unmatched junction bases numbered 6, after V lost 6 bases and J lost 3 bases. In germline, CDR1 is MNHEY, CDR2 SMNVEV (reference sequence). CDR3 sequence: CASSLGRGGYNEQFF. The CDR3 region has the DNA TGTGCCAGCAGCCTTGGGCGGGGGGGCTACAATGAGCAGTTCTTC.

The table lists this clone with a few counts. This rearrangement joins TRBV4-3 to TRBJ1-3; D is undetermined. This CDR3 comprises 15 residues. Trimming pared 0 bases from V and 3 bases from J, leaving 9 bases between. The germline V gene has CDR1 LGHNA and CDR2 YSLEER. CDR3 coding DNA: TGCGCCAGCAGCCAAGATCGGAGTTATGGAAACACCATATATTTT. Translated: CASSQDRSYGNTIYF.

To note about this clone: At one end the junction does not follow the germline gene, possibly because of a read error. This rearrangement joins TRBV6-5 to TRBJ1-1, with unresolved D. The germline CDR1 and CDR2 sequences are MNHEY and SVGAGI. This CDR3 spans 13 amino acids. The CDR3, as DNA: TGTGCCAGCAGGTGGACCTCGAACGCTGAAGCTTTCTTT. Amino acids: CASRWTSNAEAFF.

J is TRBJ1-1 and V is TRBV6-1; 8 positions agree with TRBD1. Germline V CDR1 and CDR2: MNHNS, SASEGT. The V gene end was trimmed by 4 bases and the J gene end by 6 bases; junction bases not matched to a gene: 4. The CDR3 totals 13 residues. For the CDR3, the DNA is TGTGCCAGCAGTGCCAAGGACAGGGCTGAAGCTTTCTTT. Translation: CASSAKDRAEAFF.

This clone is a singleton in its sample. V usage is TRBV15 and J usage is TRBJ2-2; 7 bases agree with TRBD1. After removal of 4 bases from V and 4 bases from J, the junction contained 0 bases not matched to a gene. CDR3 length: 13 residues. Per germline, CDR1 LNHNV and CDR2 YYDKDF (reference sequence). CDR3 in DNA: TGTGCCACCAGCACAGGGGGCACCGGGGAGCTGTTTTTT. Protein sequence: CATSTGGTGELFF.

This chain joins TRBV4-3 and TRBJ1-3, with D possibly matching TRBD1 (6 bases). Trimming pared 1 base from V and 9 bases from J, leaving 16 bases between. This CDR3 region has 15 residues. CDR1 LGHNA and CDR2 YSLEER come from the germline V gene. CDR3 sequence reads: CASSQGGGPGSTIYF. CDR3 DNA: TGCGCCAGCAGCCAAGGGGGGGGCCCAGGGAGCACCATATATTTT.

The V call is TRBV10-3, the J call TRBJ2-3, with 10 bases lining up with TRBD2. Germline assignment: CDR1 ENHRY and CDR2 SYGVKD. V shed 10 bases and J 5 bases; nucleotides not matched to a gene: 6. This CDR3 has 13 residues. CDR3 coding DNA: TGTGCCACTAGCGGGGGACCCAGAGATACGCAGTATTTT. This sequence encodes CATSGGPRDTQYF.

The chain has TRBV18 and TRBJ1-2, with D uncertain. Looked up from germline, CDR1 is KGHSH and CDR2 is LQKENI. The CDR3 has 12 amino acids. Trimming pared 5 bases from V and 1 base from J, leaving 5 bases between. The CDR3 DNA sequence: TGTGCCAGCTCAAACAATAACTATGGCTACACCTTC. Protein: CASSNNNYGYTF.

This CDR3 is CASSLDRGATNEKLFF. The DNA for the CDR3 is TGTGCCAGCAGCTTGGACAGGGGTGCAACTAATGAAAAACTGTTTTTT. The V call is TRBV5-6, the J call TRBJ1-4, with 7 bases identical to TRBD1. CDR3 length equals 16 residues. Germline loops: CDR1 SGHDT, CDR2 YYEEEE. J lost 0 bases, V lost 0 bases, and 2 bases had no gene match.

The chain carries TRBV10-3 and TRBJ1-5; D gene uncertain. Per germline, CDR1 ENHRY and CDR2 SYGVKD. This CDR3 spans 15 amino acids. The V end was cut by 4 bases, the J end by 3 bases, with 13 bases between. DNA of the CDR3: TGTGCCATCAGTGTGTCAGGAGGAGACAATCAGCCCCAGCATTTT. Translated, it gives CAISVSGGDNQPQHF.

The chain is built from TRBV28 and TRBJ2-1; perhaps TRBD2 as D (6 bases). The germline V gene encodes CDR1 MDHEN and CDR2 SYDVKM. Trimming pared 3 bases from V and 7 bases from J, leaving 19 bases between. This CDR3 contains 16 residues. In nucleotides, the CDR3 is TGTGCCAGCAGTTTTCTCGGGGGAACACGGGGGAATGAGCAGTTCTTC. Amino acids: CASSFLGGTRGNEQFF.

The CDR3 is CASSPSRGPYGYTF. The CDR3 DNA reads as TGTGCCAGCTCACCGAGCAGGGGACCCTATGGCTACACCTTC. The chain joins TRBV18 to TRBJ1-2, with D maybe TRBD1 (6 bases). CDR3 length: 14 residues. V was clipped by 3 bases and J by 4 bases, with 12 bases between them. From germline, CDR1 is KGHSH and CDR2 LQKENI.

This chain links TRBV10-3 with TRBJ1-1; 8 nucleotides agree with TRBD1. The trim removed 2 bases at V and 1 base at J, leaving 0 bases unmatched. Germline values: CDR1 ENHRY, CDR2 SYGVKD. This CDR3 is built from 14 residues. The CDR3 here is CAISEGQGNTEAFF. CDR3 DNA sequence: TGTGCCATCAGTGAGGGACAGGGGAACACTGAAGCTTTCTTT.

The chain links TRBV5-1 to TRBJ2-5; no clear D gene. With 0 bases removed from V and 2 bases from J, the gap between germline ends came to 5 bases. This CDR3 spans 13 amino acids. Germline-derived CDR1 and CDR2 are SGHRS and YFSETQ. This CDR3 is CASSLDQQETQYF. The CDR3 region has the DNA TGCGCCAGCAGCTTGGACCAACAAGAGACCCAGTACTTC.

This clone was seen only once. J is TRBJ1-1 and V is TRBV5-1; TRBD1 agrees at 9 bases. In germline, CDR1 is SGHRS, CDR2 YFSETQ. The CDR3 extends over 16 amino acids. V was pared by 2 bases and J by 0 bases, with 5 bases of the junction left unmatched. CDR3 coding DNA: TGCGCCAGCAGCTTACAGGGGGCTGCTTTGAACACTGAAGCTTTCTTT. Amino acids: CASSLQGAALNTEAFF.

The V gene is TRBV4-3, the J gene TRBJ1-2; 10 bases are shared with TRBD1. Per the germline V gene, CDR1 is LGHNA and CDR2 is YSLEER. This CDR3 contains 15 residues. V trimming: 2 bases; J trimming: 4 bases; junction bases outside the gene matches: 4. CDR3 sequence (DNA): TGCGCCAGCAGCCAACGGGACAGGGGAGGCTATGGCTACACCTTC. Translated, it gives CASSQRDRGGYGYTF.

This rearrangement joins TRBV27 to TRBJ2-2; D is possibly TRBD1 or TRBD2 (5 bases each). V was trimmed by 6 bases and J by 0 bases, leaving 11 bases between them. Germline-derived CDR1 and CDR2 are MNHEY and SMNVEV (reference sequence). The CDR3 is made up of 15 amino acids. This CDR3 reads CASSAGTTNTGELFF. CDR3 in DNA: TGTGCCAGCAGCGCCGGGACGACGAACACCGGGGAGCTGTTTTTT.

The rearrangement links TRBV28 to TRBJ1-1; D unresolved. The CDR3 runs to 11 residues. CDR1 MDHEN and CDR2 SYDVKM come from the germline V gene. V shed 10 bases and J shed 10 bases, with 16 bases lying between them. CDR3 nucleotides: TGTGCCACCACCCATCGGGTTGTAGCTTTCTTT. This sequence encodes CATTHRVVAFF.

J is TRBJ1-1 and V is TRBV28; D unclear. The CDR3 extends over 14 amino acids. V lost 0 bases and J 1 base, leaving 6 bases between the germline ends. Per the germline V gene, CDR1 is MDHEN and CDR2 is SYDVKM. CDR3 amino acids: CASSLWAANTEAFF. The CDR3, as DNA: TGTGCCAGCAGTTTATGGGCGGCGAACACTGAAGCTTTCTTT.

The V call is TRBV9, the J call TRBJ1-6; D gene ambiguous. Trimming shortened V by 4 bases and J by 1 base, and 18 bases separated the two germline ends. CDR3 length: 18 residues. From germline, CDR1 is SGDLS and CDR2 YYNGEE. CDR3: CASSPSLEAGSYNSPLHF. The DNA of the CDR3 is TGTGCCAGCAGCCCGAGCCTGGAGGCGGGATCCTATAATTCACCCCTCCACTTT.

The chain couples TRBV5-6 to TRBJ1-5; no firm D call. The CDR3 contains 14 residues. Germline lookup yields CDR1 SGHDT and CDR2 YYEEEE. V was trimmed by 0 bases and J by 1 base, leaving 5 bases between them. CDR3 coding DNA: TGTGCCAGCAGCTTGGGAGCGAGCAATCAGCCCCAGCATTTT. Translated, it gives CASSLGASNQPQHF.

The rearrangement joins TRBV25-1 to TRBJ1-2; 8 bases are shared with TRBD1. The CDR3 consists of 13 residues. With 3 bases clipped from V and 5 bases from J, the junction kept 2 bases outside the gene matches. The germline CDR1 and CDR2 sequences are MGHDK and SYGVNS. DNA of the CDR3: TGTGCCAGCAGTGAGAGGACAGGGTATGGCTACACCTTC. Translating it yields CASSERTGYGYTF.

This chain connects TRBV29-1 to TRBJ2-1; 11 positions match TRBD2. The V gene end was trimmed by 4 bases and the J gene end by 7 bases; junction bases not matched to a gene: 9. Germline V gives CDR1 SQVTM, CDR2 ANQGSEA. The CDR3 contains 15 residues. CDR3 loop: CSVVLLAGGRNEQFF. CDR3 coding DNA: TGCAGCGTTGTTCTGTTAGCGGGGGGGAGGAATGAGCAGTTCTTC.

There are a few counts of this clone. V gene TRBV7-9 combines with J gene TRBJ1-3; unclear D gene. Trimming removed 3 bases at V and 0 bases at J, with 3 bases between. This CDR3 region has 13 residues. Germline CDR1 SEHNR, CDR2 FQNEAQ (reference sequence). CDR3 in DNA: TGTGCCAGCAGCTTCGACTCTGGAAACACCATATATTTT. Encoded protein: CASSFDSGNTIYF.

This clone has a single count. The chain has TRBV5-1 and TRBJ2-3, with D hard to call. From germline, CDR1 is SGHRS and CDR2 YFSETQ. The CDR3 runs 13 residues. V dropped 3 bases and J dropped 3 bases, with 8 bases sitting between them. The CDR3: CASSSLHTDTQYF. The CDR3 coding sequence is TGCGCCAGCAGCTCGTTACATACAGATACGCAGTATTTT.

V usage is TRBV11-2 and J usage is TRBJ2-5, with 7 bases fitting TRBD1. There are 15 residues in the CDR3. Trimming cost V 1 base and J 5 bases; bases outside gene matches: 7. Germline V CDR1 and CDR2: SGHAT, FQNNGV. CDR3 sequence reads: CASSLGGGIRETQYF. The CDR3 region has the DNA TGTGCCAGCAGCTTAGGAGGGGGCATAAGGGAGACCCAGTACTTC.